This T cell receptor beta chain appears in the sequencing data of a study of cytotoxic CD8 clonotypes in ibrutinib-treated CLL. With V trimmed by 2 bases and J by 2 bases, 7 bases remained unmatched. The germline CDR1 and CDR2 sequences are MNHNY and SVGAGI (reference sequence). The CDR3 spans 16 residues. Some clones are missing from TCRdb's copy, which holds only in-frame ones; the method was immunoSEQ multiplex PCR. The sample records around 140,000 clones, 60% to 85% being singletons. The material was PBMCs, obtained after 24 months of ibrutinib treatment. The rearrangement uses TRBV6-6 and TRBJ2-3; TRBD1 matches 7 bases. This TCR derives from a human donor with chronic lymphocytic leukemia. The chain's CDR3 is CASSYGRGGTTDTQYF. CDR3 DNA sequence: TGTGCCAGCAGTTACGGACGAGGGGGCACCACAGATACGCAGTATTTT.